This T cell receptor (beta chain) was found in a study of cytomegalovirus exposure and HLA in healthy donors. Whole-study findings and limits: 164 TCR beta chains were listed as cytomegalovirus-associated. A later analysis linked a missense variant in DCLRE1C to the trimming of TCR beta V and J genes.

The CDR3 spans 11 residues. Deletions cut 2 bases from V and 8 bases from J, with 6 bases between. Germline V gene sequence: CDR1 WSHSY, CDR2 SAAADI. Comment on this clone: Its target is not known.

The PCR was carried out with 60 Vbeta primers and 13 Jbeta primers. Sequencing used immunoSEQ multiplex PCR; TCRdb keeps in-frame clones, though not all of them. The sample has 280,000 or so clones, 85% to 90% seen once; the top ten hold about 2%. The donors, nominally healthy at sampling, likely had unrecorded immune exposures. This sequence originates from a woman between 18 and 29 years old in good health and CMV-seronegative. The chain combines TRBV10-2 with TRBJ1-2, with D unclear. Material for sequencing was PBMCs. The CDR3 nucleotides read TGCGCCAGCAGTGAGGGCGGAGGCTACACCTTC. It encodes CASSEGGGYTF.